A selection of T cell receptor beta chains follows, all from one sample in a study of shared clonotypes between healthy human individuals. Sequenced by immunoSEQ multiplex PCR; TCRdb stores in-frame clones only, minus some. The repertoire holds under 750,000 clones, with over 60% as singletons. Sequenced input: memory CD4+ T cells sorted from blood. All receptors come from a woman in her twenties or thirties in good health. CDR3s leave out the opening cysteine and the closing phenylalanine or tryptophan. Clone size is not always given. Where it is, it says once, few, many or a class for expanded clones.

j_call clone_size v_call cdr3_aa
TRBJ2-3 . TRBV19 ASGSLANLAGLSTDTQY
TRBJ2-1 few TRBV6-5 ASMIDRDPYNEQF
TRBJ2-2 . TRBV10-2 ASFTGQGAGELF
TRBJ1-1 . TRBV5-1 ASSGSTGGSTEAF
TRBJ1-5 few TRBV28 ASSGLERQPQH
TRBJ1-1 . TRBV4-2 ASSQGPNTEAF
TRBJ1-2 many TRBV15 ATSRSAVRTDGYT
TRBJ2-2 . TRBV5-1 ASSSRLMQNTGELF
TRBJ2-3 many TRBV10-3 AIQERAAGDGTQY
TRBJ2-4 . TRBV5-1 ASSGFRQGAKNIQY
TRBJ1-1 . TRBV5-8 ASSFQRNQGEAF
TRBJ2-7 . TRBV6-6 ASSYSMSDEQY
TRBJ1-5 few TRBV18 ASSRTSGNQPQH
TRBJ2-7 once TRBV5-1 ASSPGQTYEQY
TRBJ2-3 . TRBV10-1 ASSEAGGHGDTQY
TRBJ2-7 . TRBV19 ASSIVGYEQY
TRBJ2-5 . TRBV5-1 ASSLSLAGNDQETQY
TRBJ2-7 . TRBV11-3 ASSFLPVPLQGRTYEQY
TRBJ1-2 many TRBV6-5 ASSQGGDTYGYT
TRBJ2-1 few TRBV2 ASSPILVREGNEQF
TRBJ1-1 . TRBV7-3 ASSWKAAGDTEAF
TRBJ2-7 . TRBV19 ASSIFGRADEQY
TRBJ1-2 . TRBV6-6 AIRAGQGPYGYT
TRBJ1-1 . TRBV7-9 ASSLGSRVNTEAF
TRBJ2-1 . TRBV11-2 ASSLDIGTGLYNEQF
TRBJ2-1 few TRBV19 ASSTDSFFYNEQF